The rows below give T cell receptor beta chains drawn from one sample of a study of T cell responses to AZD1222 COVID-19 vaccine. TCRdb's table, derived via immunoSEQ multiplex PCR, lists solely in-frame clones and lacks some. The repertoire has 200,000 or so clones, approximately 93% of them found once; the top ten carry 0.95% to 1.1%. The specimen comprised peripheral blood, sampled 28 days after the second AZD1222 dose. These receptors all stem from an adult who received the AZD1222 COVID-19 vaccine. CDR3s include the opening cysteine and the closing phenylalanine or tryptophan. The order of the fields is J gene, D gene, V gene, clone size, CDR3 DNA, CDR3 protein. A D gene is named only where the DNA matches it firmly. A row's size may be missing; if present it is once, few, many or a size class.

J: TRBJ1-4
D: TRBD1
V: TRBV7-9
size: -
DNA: TGTGCCAGCAGCCCACGGACAGGGAACGAAAAACTGTTTTTT
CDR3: CASSPRTGNEKLFF

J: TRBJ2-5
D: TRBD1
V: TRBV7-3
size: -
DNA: TGTGCCAGCAGCCTCGGACAGGGGTTCGGGGAGACCCAGTACTTC
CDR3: CASSLGQGFGETQYF

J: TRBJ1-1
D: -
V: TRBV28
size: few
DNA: TGTGCCAGCATTGAGAACACTGAAGCTTTCTTT
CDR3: CASIENTEAFF

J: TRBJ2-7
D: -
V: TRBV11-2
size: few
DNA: TGTGCCAGCAGCCCTTCTTACGAGCAGTACTTC
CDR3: CASSPSYEQYF

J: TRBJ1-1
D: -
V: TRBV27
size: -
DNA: TGTGCCAGCAGTATCACAGGGATGAACACTGAAGCTTTCTTT
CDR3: CASSITGMNTEAFF

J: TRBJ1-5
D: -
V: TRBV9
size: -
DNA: TGTGCCAGCAGCGTAGGACAGGAAGAATATCAGCCCCAGCATTTT
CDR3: CASSVGQEEYQPQHF

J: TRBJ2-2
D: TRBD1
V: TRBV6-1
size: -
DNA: TGTGCCAGCAGTGTTCGCGGACAGGGGGTCACCGGGGAGCTGTTTTTT
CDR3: CASSVRGQGVTGELFF

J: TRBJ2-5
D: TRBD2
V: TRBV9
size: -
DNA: TGTGCCAGCAGCGTGGCGGGGACTAGCTCACAAGAGACCCAGTACTTC
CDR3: CASSVAGTSSQETQYF

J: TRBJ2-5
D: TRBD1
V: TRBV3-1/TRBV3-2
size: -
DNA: TGTGCCAGCAGCCGTACCGGACAGGGACATGAGACCCAGTACTTC
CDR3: CASSRTGQGHETQYF

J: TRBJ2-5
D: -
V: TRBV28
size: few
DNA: TGTGCCAGCAGTTTCTTGTTAGGCGGTGGAGAGACCCAGTACTTC
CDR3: CASSFLLGGGETQYF

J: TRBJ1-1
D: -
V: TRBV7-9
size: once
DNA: TGTGCCAGCAGCGCGGAGATTGAAGCTTTCTTT
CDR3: CASSAEIEAFF

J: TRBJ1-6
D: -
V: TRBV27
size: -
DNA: TGTGCCAGCAGTTTATTTCGGGGGGCTGGTTCACCCCTCCACTTT
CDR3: CASSLFRGAGSPLHF

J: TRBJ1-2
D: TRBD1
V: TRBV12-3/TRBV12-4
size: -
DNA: TGTGCCAGCAGCTTCACAACAGGGGAATCATACACCTTC
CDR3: CASSFTTGESYTF

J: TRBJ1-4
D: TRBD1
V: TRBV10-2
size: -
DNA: TGCGCCAGCAGTGGCGGCAGGGGGAGTAATGAAAAACTGTTTTTT
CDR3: CASSGGRGSNEKLFF

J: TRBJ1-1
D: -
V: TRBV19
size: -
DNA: TGTGCCAGTAGTATAATTAGGGGAGAGACTTTCTTT
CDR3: CASSIIRGETFF

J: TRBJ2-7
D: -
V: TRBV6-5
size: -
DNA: TGTGCCAGCAGAAAAAGACAGGAGCCGACTTACGAGCAGTACTTC
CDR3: CASRKRQEPTYEQYF

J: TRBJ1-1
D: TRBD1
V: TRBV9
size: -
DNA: TGTGCCAGCAGTCTATCCGGGACAGCGAACACTGAAGCTTTCTTT
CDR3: CASSLSGTANTEAFF

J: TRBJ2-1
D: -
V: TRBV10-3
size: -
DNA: TGTGCCATCAGCGAGGCCGCGGACTCCTACAATGAGCAGTTCTTC
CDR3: CAISEAADSYNEQFF

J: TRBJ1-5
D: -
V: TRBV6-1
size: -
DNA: TGTGCCAGCAGTGAAATGGGGTACGGTCAGCCCCAGCATTTT
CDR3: CASSEMGYGQPQHF

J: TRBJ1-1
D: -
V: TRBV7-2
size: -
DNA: TGTGCCAGCAGCTTAGCGAGTAGCACTGAAGCTTTCTTT
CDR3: CASSLASSTEAFF

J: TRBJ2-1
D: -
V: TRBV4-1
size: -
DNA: TGCGCCAGCAGCCAACCTACTAGCACCAGTGAGCAGTTCTTC
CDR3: CASSQPTSTSEQFF

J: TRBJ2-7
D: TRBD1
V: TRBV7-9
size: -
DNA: TGTGCCAGCAGCTTGCCGGGGACAGGGGGACGGAGCTCCTACGAGCAGTACTTC
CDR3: CASSLPGTGGRSSYEQYF

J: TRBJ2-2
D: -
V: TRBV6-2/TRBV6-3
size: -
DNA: TGTGCCAGCAGTTGGTCTACGGCCTCCACCGGGGAGCTGTTTTTT
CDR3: CASSWSTASTGELFF

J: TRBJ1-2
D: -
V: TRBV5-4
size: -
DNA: TGTGCCAGCAGCTTGAGTGGAGGGAACTATGGCTACACCTTC
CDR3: CASSLSGGNYGYTF

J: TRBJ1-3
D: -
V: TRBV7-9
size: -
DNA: TGTGCCAGCAGCTCGACGTCAGGGCCAGGAAACACCATATATTTT
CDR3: CASSSTSGPGNTIYF

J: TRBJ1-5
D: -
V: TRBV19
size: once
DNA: TGTGCCAGTAGCCGGGACGGAGTCAATCAGCCCCAGCATTTT
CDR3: CASSRDGVNQPQHF

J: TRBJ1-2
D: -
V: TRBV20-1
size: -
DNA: TGCAGTGCTAGTGCGCGGATCTATGGCTACACCTTC
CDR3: CSASARIYGYTF

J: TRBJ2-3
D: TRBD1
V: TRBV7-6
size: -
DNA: TGTGCCAGCAGCACTCGGGACAGGAGCACAGATACGCAGTATTTT
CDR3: CASSTRDRSTDTQYF

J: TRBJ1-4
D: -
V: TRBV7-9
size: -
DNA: TGTGCCAGCAGCTTTCAGGGGACGACTAATGAAAAACTGTTTTTT
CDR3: CASSFQGTTNEKLFF

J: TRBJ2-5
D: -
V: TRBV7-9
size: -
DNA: TGTGCCAGCAGCTTGGAGGAGGTGGGGACCCAGTACTTC
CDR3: CASSLEEVGTQYF

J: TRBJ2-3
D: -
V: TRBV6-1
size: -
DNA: TGTGCCAGCAGTGAAGTGAATCCCACAGATACGCAGTATTTT
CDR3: CASSEVNPTDTQYF

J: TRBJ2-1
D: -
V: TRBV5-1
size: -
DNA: TGCGCCAGCAGCTTTAGGACGGGTGAGCAGTTCTTC
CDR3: CASSFRTGEQFF

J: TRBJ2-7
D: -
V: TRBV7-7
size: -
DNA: TGTGCCAGCAGCTTAGGGTCAGCCGACTCCTACGAGCAGTACTTC
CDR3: CASSLGSADSYEQYF

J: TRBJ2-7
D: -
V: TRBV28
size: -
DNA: TGTGCCAGCAGTGAACAGACACCCGGGCAGTACTTC
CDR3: CASSEQTPGQYF

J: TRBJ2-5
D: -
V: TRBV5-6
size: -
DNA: TGTGCCAGCAGCCCCCGGGGTGGAGGGGCAGGGGAGACCCAGTACTTC
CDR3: CASSPRGGGAGETQYF

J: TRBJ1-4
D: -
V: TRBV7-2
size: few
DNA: TGTGCCAGCAGCCTTCAGACAGGCACTAATGAAAAACTGTTTTTT
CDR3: CASSLQTGTNEKLFF

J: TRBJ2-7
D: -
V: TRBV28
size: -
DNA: TGTGCCAGCAGTATAGTAACGTACGAGCAGTACTTC
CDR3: CASSIVTYEQYF

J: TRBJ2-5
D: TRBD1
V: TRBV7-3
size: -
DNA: TGTGCCAGCAGCTTAAACACAGGGGCTCGAGAGACCCAGTACTTC
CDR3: CASSLNTGARETQYF

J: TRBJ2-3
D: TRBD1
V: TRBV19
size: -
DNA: TGTGCCAGTAGTATCGGACAGGGGCCCGATACGCAGTATTTT
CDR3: CASSIGQGPDTQYF

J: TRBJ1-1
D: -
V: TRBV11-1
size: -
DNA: TGTGCCAGCAGCTTAGGGGTGAGCACTGAAGCTTTCTTT
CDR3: CASSLGVSTEAFF

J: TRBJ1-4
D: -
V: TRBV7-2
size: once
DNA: TGTGCCAGCAGCTTAGTGAGGGGCCAAGGGACTAATGAAAAACTGTTTTTT
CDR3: CASSLVRGQGTNEKLFF

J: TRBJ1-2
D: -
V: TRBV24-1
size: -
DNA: TGTGCCACCAGTGATTTTGGCACAGGGACTAACTATGGCTACACCTTC
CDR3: CATSDFGTGTNYGYTF

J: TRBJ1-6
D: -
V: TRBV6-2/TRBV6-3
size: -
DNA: TGTGCCAGCAGTTACCCGTACCGTGTCGTGAATTCACCCCTCCACTTT
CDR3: CASSYPYRVVNSPLHF

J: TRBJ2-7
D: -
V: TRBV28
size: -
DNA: TGTGCCAGCAGTTTAGACAGCCCCTACGAGCAGTACTTC
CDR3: CASSLDSPYEQYF

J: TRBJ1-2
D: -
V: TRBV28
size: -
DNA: TGTGCCAGCAGTTCGGGGGCCGACTATGGCTACACCTTC
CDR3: CASSSGADYGYTF

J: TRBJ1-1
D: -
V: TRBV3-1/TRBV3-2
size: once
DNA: TGTGCCAGCAGCCAAGAAGGGAACAAGGGTTATGAAGCTTTCTTT
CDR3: CASSQEGNKGYEAFF

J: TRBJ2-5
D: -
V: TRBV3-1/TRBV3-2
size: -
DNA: TGTGCCAGCAGCCAAGCCAAGACCCAGTACTTC
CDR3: CASSQAKTQYF

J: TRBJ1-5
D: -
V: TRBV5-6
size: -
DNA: TGTGCCAGCAGCTCTCGGGGTCTGCAAGTGCCCCAGCATTTT
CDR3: CASSSRGLQVPQHF

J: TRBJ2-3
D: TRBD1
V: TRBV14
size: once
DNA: TGTGCCAGCAGCCACGCACACCGGCGGACAGGGGCCACAGATACGCAGTATTTT
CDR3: CASSHAHRRTGATDTQYF

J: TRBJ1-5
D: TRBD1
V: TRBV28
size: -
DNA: TGTGCCACCCTACAGGGGCGGCGGAACAATCAGCCCCAGCATTTT
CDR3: CATLQGRRNNQPQHF

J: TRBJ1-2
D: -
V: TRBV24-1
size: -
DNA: TGTGCCACCAGTGATGGACCGAGCGGACGCTATGGCTACACCTTC
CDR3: CATSDGPSGRYGYTF